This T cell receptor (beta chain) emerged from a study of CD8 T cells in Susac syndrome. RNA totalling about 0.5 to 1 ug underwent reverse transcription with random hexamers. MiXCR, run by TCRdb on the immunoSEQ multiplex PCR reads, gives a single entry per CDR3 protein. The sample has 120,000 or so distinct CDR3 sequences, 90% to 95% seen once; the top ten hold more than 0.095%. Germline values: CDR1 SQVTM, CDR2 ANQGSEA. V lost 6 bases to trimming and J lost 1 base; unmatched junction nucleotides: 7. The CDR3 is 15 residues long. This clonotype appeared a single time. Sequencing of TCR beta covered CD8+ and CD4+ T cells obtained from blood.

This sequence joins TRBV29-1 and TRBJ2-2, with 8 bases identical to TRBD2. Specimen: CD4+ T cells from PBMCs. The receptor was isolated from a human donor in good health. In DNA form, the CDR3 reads TGCAGCGTGGTGGGGCTAGCGGGGAACACCGGGGAGCTGTTTTTT. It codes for CSVVGLAGNTGELFF.